A single sample is the source of the 17 T cell receptor beta chains below, sequenced in a study of early T cells in non-severe SARS-CoV-2 infection. TCRdb processed the 5' RACE reads anew with MiXCR; each CDR3 protein has one entry. The table includes under 85,000 distinct CDR3 sequences, roughly a tenth detected once. Specimen: whole blood. These receptors were collected from an adult who was a healthcare worker with PCR-confirmed SARS-CoV-2 infection or an uninfected control (not recorded which).

This clonotype was seen repeatedly, ten times or more. The rearrangement uses TRBV6-2 or TRBV6-3 and TRBJ1-2; no clear D gene. CDR3 length equals 11 residues. Germline V lookup: CDR1 MNHEY, CDR2 SVGEGT. Trimming removed 6 bases at V and 0 bases at J, with 2 bases between. The CDR3 here is CASSPNYGYTF. CDR3 nucleotide sequence: TGTGCCAGCAGCCCTAACTATGGCTACACCTTC.

The rearrangement joins TRBV25-1 to TRBJ2-5; TRBD2 aligns across 10 bases. CDR3 length: 15 residues. J gave up 5 bases and V 7 bases, and 10 bases lay outside the gene matches. The germline V gene has CDR1 MGHDK and CDR2 SYGVNS. CDR3 nucleotide sequence: TGTGCCAGCAATCCTAGCGGGGGAAGCGGTGAGACCCAGTACTTC. Translated, it gives CASNPSGGSGETQYF.

This clonotype has at least ten counts. This sequence joins TRBV7-9 and TRBJ1-4, with a possible D match to TRBD1 (5 bases). The CDR3 has 14 residues. Trimming took 3 bases from V and 7 from J, leaving 12 bases between them. Germline CDR1 SEHNR, CDR2 FQNEAQ (reference sequence). The CDR3 DNA follows: TGTGCCAGCAGCTTCCCAGGGTTTAGTGAAAAACTGTTTTTT. This translates into CASSFPGFSEKLFF.

The genes are TRBV5-1 and TRBJ1-1, with D perhaps matching TRBD1 (5 bases). V dropped 1 base and J dropped 4 bases, with 8 bases sitting between them. Per germline, CDR1 SGHRS and CDR2 YFSETQ. CDR3 length: 13 amino acids. The CDR3 region has the DNA TGCGCCAGCAGCTTGTCTGGGGCCACTGAAGCTTTCTTT. This codes for CASSLSGATEAFF.

V gene TRBV5-1 combines with J gene TRBJ1-6; TRBD1 might be the D (6 bases). The CDR3 has 17 amino acids. Trimming shortened V by 4 bases and J by 4 bases, and 18 bases separated the two germline ends. CDR1 is SGHRS, CDR2 YFSETQ, per germline. The CDR3 loop reads CASSGLGGADYNSPLHF. The CDR3 DNA is TGCGCCAGCAGCGGGCTAGGGGGTGCCGATTATAATTCACCCCTCCACTTT.

This clonotype was detected many times. V is TRBV30 and J is TRBJ2-2; TRBD2 matches 7 bases. The V gene end was trimmed by 2 bases and the J gene end by 8 bases; junction bases not matched to a gene: 20. The CDR3 runs to 18 residues. Germline V gene lookup returns CDR1 GTSNPN and CDR2 SVGIG (reference sequence). The CDR3 DNA reads as TGTGCCTGGAGTAGAATGTCTTACCCGGGACTAAAGGGAGGGGAGCTGTTTTTT. Its translation: CAWSRMSYPGLKGGELFF.

The chain recombines TRBV7-2 with TRBJ2-7, with a possible D match to TRBD1 (6 bases). V shed 5 bases and J shed 1 base, with 18 bases lying between them. CDR3 length: 16 amino acids. Germline CDR1 SGHTA, CDR2 FQGNSA. This CDR3 is CASSPRGGRSSYEQYF. The CDR3, as DNA: TGTGCCAGCAGCCCCCGAGGGGGAAGGTCATCCTACGAGCAGTACTTC.

This clonotype came up many times. The chain couples TRBV19 to TRBJ1-2; D is undetermined. The V gene's germline CDR1 is LNHDA and CDR2 SQIVND (reference sequence). CDR3 length equals 15 residues. Trimming left V 6 bases short and J 0 bases short, with 14 bases between. This CDR3 is CASSTVWIANYGYTF. DNA for the CDR3: TGTGCCAGTAGCACCGTTTGGATAGCTAACTATGGCTACACCTTC.

This clonotype was seen only a few times. The chain carries TRBV20-1 and TRBJ2-4; 7 positions agree with TRBD1. CDR3 length: 14 residues. The V segment lost 5 bases and the J segment 3 bases; nucleotides outside the gene matches: 7. Looked up from germline, CDR1 is DFQATT and CDR2 is SNEGSKA (reference sequence). The CDR3 region has the DNA TGCAGTGCTCAGACAGGGTACGGCAAAAACATTCAGTACTTC. Amino acid sequence: CSAQTGYGKNIQYF.

The CDR3 nucleotides read TGTGCCAGCAGTGCCCCGCCCCGGGGGGCAGGGAACACCGGGGAGCTGTTTTTT. Translation gives CASSAPPRGAGNTGELFF. The chain links TRBV6-1 to TRBJ2-2, with TRBD2 as a possible D gene (7 bases). Germline V gene data show CDR1 as MNHNS and CDR2 as SASEGT. V lost 4 bases and J 1 base, leaving 19 bases between the germline ends. The CDR3 sequence is 18 residues long.

This clonotype was found a few times. The chain joins TRBV6-2 or TRBV6-3 to TRBJ2-7, with D perhaps TRBD2 (5 bases). The CDR3 consists of 13 residues. Germline assignment: CDR1 MNHEY and CDR2 SVGEGT. V was trimmed by 4 bases and J by 5 bases, leaving 12 bases between them. CDR3 DNA: TGTGCCAGCAGTTTGATGCCGGGGAACGAGCAGTACTTC. Residues: CASSLMPGNEQYF.

This clonotype was recorded at least ten times. The rearrangement uses TRBV7-2 and TRBJ1-5; possibly TRBD1 for D (5 bases). The V and J ends lost 0 bases and 7 bases respectively, with 10 bases between them. Germline loops: CDR1 SGHTA, CDR2 FQGNSA. The CDR3 consists of 14 residues. CDR3 loop: CASSLAAQGQPQHF. In DNA form, the CDR3 reads TGTGCCAGCAGCTTAGCGGCCCAGGGCCAGCCCCAGCATTTT.

This clonotype was picked up many times. This rearrangement joins TRBV18 to TRBJ2-5; D not certain. This CDR3 has 16 amino acids. V was cut by 3 bases and J by 4 bases, with 18 bases left in between. The germline V gene encodes CDR1 KGHSH and CDR2 LQKENI. The CDR3 spells CASSPTGLVRTETQYF. For the CDR3, the DNA is TGTGCCAGCTCACCGACTGGGCTGGTTAGAACAGAGACCCAGTACTTC.

This clonotype was seen ten or more times. V and J are TRBV12-3 or TRBV12-4 and TRBJ1-6; tentatively, D is TRBD1 (5 bases). Deletions cut 9 bases from V and 8 bases from J, with 17 bases between. The CDR3 is 14 residues long. For the CDR3, the DNA is TGTGCCAGTCAAGGAGCAGGGATCTATTCACCCCTCCACTTT. Translating gives CASQGAGIYSPLHF.

In its sample, this clonotype was seen a few times. The CDR3 DNA sequence: TGCAGCGTTGAAGCGGCAGGCGCAAACTATGGCTACACCTTC. Translation gives CSVEAAGANYGYTF. The rearrangement uses TRBV29-1 and TRBJ1-2, with D uncertain. Trimming cost V 1 base and J 2 bases, with 11 bases left between them. Germline V gives CDR1 SQVTM, CDR2 ANQGSEA. This CDR3 has 14 residues.

This clonotype has ten or more counts. The chain recombines TRBV20-1 with TRBJ1-2; D not certain. The CDR3 has 13 amino acids. V lost 3 bases and J 0 bases, leaving 8 bases between the germline ends. The germline CDR1 and CDR2 sequences are DFQATT and SNEGSKA (reference sequence). In DNA form, the CDR3 reads TGCAGTGCTAGCGGTGGAGCTAACTATGGCTACACCTTC. Translating gives CSASGGANYGYTF.

This clonotype was detected only a few times. This chain uses TRBV12-3 or TRBV12-4 with TRBJ2-5, with 12 bases matching TRBD2. Trimming cost V 6 bases and J 3 bases; bases outside gene matches: 2. CDR3 length: 14 residues. This chain's CDR3 is CASRRLAGEETQYF. In nucleotides, the CDR3 is TGTGCCAGCAGACGACTAGCGGGAGAAGAGACCCAGTACTTC.